The clone carrying this T cell receptor beta chain was seen at least ten times. This specimen belongs to a study of early T cells in non-severe SARS-CoV-2 infection. With 0 bases removed from V and 3 bases from J, the gap between germline ends came to 11 bases. Germline lookup yields CDR1 LGHNA and CDR2 YSLEER. This CDR3 is 15 amino acids long. Individual cDNA molecules each received unique molecular identifiers attached to them. One entry per CDR3 protein results from TCRdb running MiXCR on the 5' RACE reads. The data hold some 96,000 distinct CDR3 sequences, with more than 13% observed a single time.

The chain carries TRBV4-3 and TRBJ1-2; a possible D gene is TRBD1 (5 bases). The sequencing sample was made of whole blood. This receptor was obtained from an adult who was a healthcare worker with PCR-confirmed SARS-CoV-2 infection or an uninfected control (not recorded which). CDR3 protein: CASSQDSRAHYGYTF. CDR3 bases: TGCGCCAGCAGCCAAGATAGCAGGGCGCACTATGGCTACACCTTC.